Below, 21 T cell receptor beta chains from the same sample are listed, as sequenced in a study of T cells in Graves' hyperthyroidism and ophthalmopathy. RNA transcripts served as the template for amplifying TCR beta CDR3 regions. The HTBI primer set served for first-round RT-PCR of the TCR CDR3. MiXCR, applied by TCRdb to the multiplex PCR reads, yields one record per CDR3 protein. The table shows a few hundred thousand distinct CDR3 sequences, with about 15% occurring only once. Sequenced sample: blood. The receptors were gathered from a woman aged 55 to 70 with Graves' ophthalmopathy.

This clonotype was seen ten or more times. The chain recombines TRBV20-1 with TRBJ1-4; the match to TRBD1 covers 7 bases. CDR3 length equals 13 residues. V gave up 6 bases and J gave up 3 bases; unmatched junction bases: 4. Germline V gene sequence: CDR1 DFQATT, CDR2 SNEGSKA (reference sequence). The CDR3 region is CSASGTANEKLFF. DNA of the CDR3: TGCAGTGCCTCCGGGACAGCTAATGAAAAACTGTTTTTT.

This clonotype was found many times. The V and J genes are TRBV20-1 and TRBJ2-1; TRBD2 aligns across 10 bases. This CDR3 has 16 amino acids. Germline CDR1 and CDR2: DFQATT and SNEGSKA (reference sequence). V lost 0 bases and J lost 10; bases outside the gene matches: 12. This CDR3 reads CSARDPKLAGNLEQFF. Here the CDR3 DNA reads TGCAGTGCTAGAGATCCTAAACTAGCGGGAAATTTAGAGCAGTTCTTC.

This clonotype was picked up many times. This rearrangement joins TRBV3-1 to TRBJ2-7, with 8 positions matching TRBD2. Germline values: CDR1 LGHDT, CDR2 YNNKEL (reference sequence). V lost 4 bases, J lost 2 bases, and 7 bases stayed unmatched. The CDR3 sequence is 15 residues long. Written as DNA, the CDR3 is TGTGCCAGCAGCCCCCGGGGGGGAAGGGCCTACGAGCAGTACTTC. Translating gives CASSPRGGRAYEQYF.

The chain links TRBV14 to TRBJ1-6; maybe TRBD1 (6 bases). The V gene lost 3 bases and the J gene lost 10 bases, with 16 bases spanning the gap. This CDR3 is built from 15 residues. Germline CDR1 SGHDN, CDR2 FVKESK. CDR3 nucleotides: TGTGCCAGCAGCCAGTCCGTAGGGGGAGGGTCACCCCTCCACTTT. This encodes CASSQSVGGGSPLHF.

There are many counts of this clonotype. CDR3 sequence (DNA): TGCAGTGCTAGATCTCGAGAGCCCTACACAGATACGCAGTATTTT. It yields the protein CSARSREPYTDTQYF. The V gene is TRBV20-1, the J gene TRBJ2-3; D gene unclear. Trimming shortened V by 2 bases and J by 2 bases, and 14 bases separated the two germline ends. Germline V CDR1 and CDR2: DFQATT, SNEGSKA (reference sequence). This CDR3 contains 15 residues.

The chain is built from TRBV6-5 and TRBJ2-7, with D tentatively TRBD1 (5 bases). The V gene's germline CDR1 is MNHEY and CDR2 SVGAGI. There are 15 residues in the CDR3. The V end lost 0 bases, the J end lost 2 bases, and 11 bases lay between the germline ends. The CDR3 nucleotides read TGTGCCAGCAGTTACTCGAGACCAGGGACCTACGAGCAGTACTTC. It yields the protein CASSYSRPGTYEQYF.

At least ten counts were recorded for this clonotype. This chain joins TRBV19 and TRBJ1-1; D remains ambiguous. V lost 6 bases, J lost 3 bases, and 14 bases lay in between. This CDR3 contains 14 residues. Germline loops: CDR1 LNHDA, CDR2 SQIVND (reference sequence). CDR3 sequence (DNA): TGTGCCAGTAGGGAGGGAGTAAGGGACACTGAAGCTTTCTTT. Its protein is CASREGVRDTEAFF. The full variable domain, with the rest looked up from reference TRBV19 and TRBJ1-1, is DGGITQSPKYLFRKEGQNVTLSCEQNLNHDAMYWYRQDPGQGLRLIYYSQIVNDFQKGDIAEGYSVSREKKESFPLTVTSAQKNPTAFYLCASREGVRDTEAFFGQGTRLTVV.

Many counts were recorded for this clonotype. This chain links TRBV6-1 with TRBJ1-5, with no clear D. The CDR3 consists of 18 residues. V lost 8 bases and J lost 0, with 23 bases in between. CDR1 is MNHNS, CDR2 SASEGT, per germline. The CDR3 coding sequence is TGTGCCAGCCGTAGCCGTACCGGGGAACTGAATAGCAATCAGCCCCAGCATTTT. Residues: CASRSRTGELNSNQPQHF.

This clonotype was observed at least ten times. The CDR3 reads CASEEASVNNEQFF. The CDR3, as DNA: TGTGCCAGCGAGGAAGCTAGCGTAAACAATGAGCAGTTCTTC. The chain has TRBV3-1 and TRBJ2-1; tentatively, D is TRBD2 (6 bases). V shed 8 bases and J shed 5 bases, with 16 bases lying between them. CDR1 and CDR2 (germline): LGHDT, YNNKEL (reference sequence). CDR3 length equals 14 residues.

This clonotype showed up just a few times. The V and J genes are TRBV5-5 and TRBJ2-2; D is possibly TRBD2 (5 bases). This CDR3 spans 15 amino acids. V dropped 3 bases and J dropped 3 bases, with 12 bases sitting between them. CDR1 and CDR2 (germline): SGHKS, YYEKEE (reference sequence). The CDR3 sequence is CASSSGIGHTGELFF. CDR3 nucleotides: TGTGCCAGCAGCTCGGGGATCGGGCACACCGGGGAGCTGTTTTTT.

The chain recombines TRBV20-1 with TRBJ1-5; D not certain. V was trimmed by 3 bases and J by 0 bases, leaving 9 bases between them. CDR1 is DFQATT and CDR2 is SNEGSKA in the germline V gene (reference sequence). This CDR3 has 14 residues. CDR3 sequence reads: CSASEGGSNQPQHF. DNA of the CDR3: TGCAGTGCTAGTGAGGGAGGTAGCAATCAGCCCCAGCATTTT.

The J gene is TRBJ2-7, the V gene TRBV12-5, with 9 nucleotides matching TRBD2. The J segment lost 5 bases and the V segment lost 4 bases, leaving 12 bases of the junction unmatched. CDR3 length equals 16 residues. Germline V gene data show CDR1 as LGHNT and CDR2 as FRNRAP. The CDR3, as DNA: TGTGCTAGTGGTTGTCAGTTAGCGGGAGAGGACCACGAGCAGTACTTC. This codes for CASGCQLAGEDHEQYF. The full variable domain, with the rest looked up from reference TRBV12-5 and TRBJ2-7, is DARVTQTPRHKVTEMGQEVTMRCQPILGHNTVFWYRQTMMQGLELLAYFRNRAPLDDSGMPKDRFSAEMPDATLATLKIQPSEPRDSAVYFCASGCQLAGEDHEQYFGPGTRLTVT.

At least ten counts were recorded for this clonotype. V is TRBV2 and J is TRBJ2-1; no clear D. The CDR3 consists of 11 residues. Between the trimmed V and J ends, which lost 10 bases and 9 bases, there was a span of 13 bases. CDR1 and CDR2 (germline): SNHLY, FYNNEI. CDR3 coding DNA: TGTGCCACCCAGGTTCTCGGTGAGCAGTTCTTC. This translates into CATQVLGEQFF.

This clonotype was recorded at least ten times. V gene TRBV5-6 combines with J gene TRBJ2-3, with 7 bases matching TRBD2. Germline V gene lookup returns CDR1 SGHDT and CDR2 YYEEEE. The CDR3 consists of 14 residues. With V trimmed by 0 bases and J by 4 bases, 2 bases remained unmatched. CDR3 amino acids: CASSLGGRADTQYF. The DNA of the CDR3 is TGTGCCAGCAGCTTGGGGGGGAGGGCAGATACGCAGTATTTT. Full variable domain (missing parts from reference TRBV5-6 and TRBJ2-3): DAGVTQSPTHLIKTRGQQVTLRCSPKSGHDTVSWYQQALGQGPQFIFQYYEEEERQRGNFPDRFSGHQFPNYSSELNVNALLLGDSALYLCASSLGGRADTQYFGPGTRLTVL.

In its sample, this clonotype was seen many times. The chain links TRBV5-5 to TRBJ1-6; TRBD1 matches at 10 bases. The CDR3 covers 18 residues. Germline V gene sequence: CDR1 SGHKS, CDR2 YYEKEE (reference sequence). V was clipped by 4 bases and J by 6 bases; unmatched bases: 13. CDR3 DNA sequence: TGTGCCAGCAGCCTCGGGACAGGGGTTTCAGTGTCTAATTCACCCCTCCACTTT. This gives the protein CASSLGTGVSVSNSPLHF.

This chain uses TRBV10-3 with TRBJ2-5, with D perhaps matching TRBD1 (6 bases). Trimming took off 4 bases at V and 3 bases at J, with 12 bases between the two ends. The CDR3 is 14 amino acids. The germline V gene encodes CDR1 ENHRY and CDR2 SYGVKD. In nucleotides, the CDR3 is TGTGCCATCAGTGGGGGGCAGCCCAAAGAGACCCAGTACTTC. Its protein is CAISGGQPKETQYF.

The CDR3 sequence is CASSFKTGYNEQFF. The DNA for the CDR3 is TGTGCCAGCAGCTTCAAGACAGGCTACAATGAGCAGTTCTTC. The genes are TRBV7-8 and TRBJ2-1, with D possibly matching TRBD1 (6 bases). The CDR3 loop spans 14 amino acids. V was clipped by 3 bases and J by 3 bases, with 9 bases between them. The germline V gene encodes CDR1 SGHVS and CDR2 FQNEAQ. Full variable domain (missing parts from reference TRBV7-8 and TRBJ2-1): GAGVSQSPRYKVAKRGQDVALRCDPISGHVSLFWYQQALGQGPEFLTYFQNEAQLDKSGLPSDRFFAERPEGSVSTLKIQRTQQEDSAVYLCASSFKTGYNEQFFGPGTRLTVL.

This clonotype was observed a few times. The chain carries TRBV3-1 and TRBJ2-5; D ambiguous. Deletions cut 4 bases from V and 5 bases from J, with 20 bases between. The CDR3 extends over 16 amino acids. Germline CDR1 LGHDT, CDR2 YNNKEL (reference sequence). The DNA of the CDR3 is TGTGCCAGCAGCCCGGATTACATAGCTTCCGAGGAGACCCAGTACTTC. It codes for CASSPDYIASEETQYF.

This clonotype was recorded at least ten times. The CDR3 nucleotides read TGTGCCAGCAGCCCGCGGACAGGGGGTTCTAACGAGCAGTACTTC. It codes for CASSPRTGGSNEQYF. This sequence joins TRBV5-8 and TRBJ2-7, with 10 positions matching TRBD1. Germline CDR1 and CDR2: SGHTS and YDEGEE. The CDR3 loop spans 15 amino acids. Trimming removed 4 bases from V and 5 bases from J; junction bases left unmatched: 9.

This clonotype was picked up many times. The V and J genes are TRBV20-1 and TRBJ2-7; 8 nucleotides agree with TRBD2. This CDR3 has 13 residues. V lost 1 base to trimming and J lost 3 bases; unmatched junction nucleotides: 2. Per the germline V gene, CDR1 is DFQATT and CDR2 is SNEGSKA (reference sequence). The CDR3 loop is CSARGLAGYEQYF. The DNA for the CDR3 is TGCAGTGCTAGAGGGCTAGCGGGCTACGAGCAGTACTTC.

This clonotype was counted only a few times. This sequence joins TRBV18 and TRBJ2-5; D is perhaps TRBD1 (6 bases). The CDR3 runs 14 residues. Germline V gene sequence: CDR1 KGHSH, CDR2 LQKENI. V was clipped by 2 bases and J by 5 bases, with 12 bases between them. For the CDR3, the DNA is TGTGCCAGCTCACCATTTACAGGGCAGGAGACCCAGTACTTC. It codes for CASSPFTGQETQYF.